Many counts were recorded for the clone carrying this T cell receptor beta chain. Its antigen is unidentified. The sample originates from a study of blood T cells in healthy people across ages. Notes on the study in general: Age advanced and TCR beta diversity per million T cells fell, roughly linearly.

This CDR3 has 11 residues. Germline V gene lookup returns CDR1 DFQATT and CDR2 SNEGSKA (reference sequence). The use of a sample-barcoded 5' primer and a J-beta primer mix characterized a second PCR of roughly 7 to 12 cycles. TCRdb analysed the 5' RACE reads with MiXCR anew, one entry per CDR3 protein. The sample contains some 320,000 distinct CDR3 sequences, roughly 27% of which appear only once. Each donor's blood draw was 7.5 to 10 milliliters of peripheral blood. A minimum of 6.5 million PBMCs was isolated per sample. This clonotype originated in a woman in her 70s in good health. What was sequenced was blood. This chain links TRBV20-1 with TRBJ1-2; D perhaps matches TRBD1 (6 bases). CDR3 bases: TGCAGCACTGGGGGCGTCTATGGCTACACCTTC. It specifies CSTGGVYGYTF.